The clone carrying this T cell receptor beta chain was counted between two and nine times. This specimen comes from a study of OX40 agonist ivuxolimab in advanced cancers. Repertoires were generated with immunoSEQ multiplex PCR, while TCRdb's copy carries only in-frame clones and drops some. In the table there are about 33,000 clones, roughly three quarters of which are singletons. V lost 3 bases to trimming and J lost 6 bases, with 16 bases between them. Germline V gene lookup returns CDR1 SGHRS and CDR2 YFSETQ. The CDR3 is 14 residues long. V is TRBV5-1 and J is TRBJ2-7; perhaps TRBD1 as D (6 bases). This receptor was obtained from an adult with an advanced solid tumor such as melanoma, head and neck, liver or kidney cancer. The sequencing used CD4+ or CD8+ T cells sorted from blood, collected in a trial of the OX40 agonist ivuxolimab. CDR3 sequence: CASSYYRESGEQYF. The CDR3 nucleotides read TGCGCCAGCAGCTATTACAGGGAGTCGGGCGAGCAGTACTTC.